This entry lists 26 T cell receptor beta chains sequenced from one sample in a study of T cell responses to AZD1222 COVID-19 vaccine. Only in-frame clones appear in the TCRdb table, and some are missing; sequencing was by immunoSEQ multiplex PCR. The repertoire holds 100,000 to 150,000 clones, with around 92% as singletons. The sample here was peripheral blood, taken 28 days after the second AZD1222 dose. Every receptor here comes from an adult who received the AZD1222 COVID-19 vaccine.

This clone was detected only a few times. The chain combines TRBV5-8 with TRBJ2-6; D not certain. Germline CDR1 is SGHTS and CDR2 is YDEGEE. The CDR3 is 15 amino acids. V gave up 1 base and J gave up 0 bases, with 5 bases separating them. This CDR3 is CASSLQVSGANVLTF. In DNA, the CDR3 is TGTGCCAGCAGCTTGCAAGTCTCTGGGGCCAACGTCCTGACTTTC.

This sequence joins TRBV19 and TRBJ2-7; TRBD1 matches at 10 bases. The V segment lost 7 bases and the J segment 6 bases; nucleotides outside the gene matches: 6. The germline V gene encodes CDR1 LNHDA and CDR2 SQIVND (reference sequence). The CDR3 length is 13 residues. The CDR3 DNA sequence: TGTGCCAGTAAGGGGACAGGGGACATCGAGCAGTACTTC. Residues: CASKGTGDIEQYF.

The rearrangement joins TRBV29-1 to TRBJ2-5; TRBD2 matches 9 bases. Trimming removed 7 bases from V and 5 bases from J; junction bases left unmatched: 8. The CDR3 covers 13 residues. CDR1 and CDR2 (germline): SQVTM, ANQGSEA. The chain's CDR3 is CSAIAGAVETQYF. The CDR3 nucleotides are TGCAGCGCAATAGCGGGAGCGGTGGAGACCCAGTACTTC.

V is TRBV6-5 and J is TRBJ1-5, with D possibly matching TRBD1 (6 bases). The V and J ends lost 6 bases and 2 bases respectively, with 14 bases between them. The CDR3 has 15 residues. From germline, CDR1 is MNHEY and CDR2 SVGAGI. Here the CDR3 DNA reads TGTGCCAGCAGCTTACAGGGTTTAGGCAATCAGCCCCAGCATTTT. Translating gives CASSLQGLGNQPQHF.

This chain links TRBV30 with TRBJ1-6, with D tentatively TRBD1 (6 bases). Germline lookup yields CDR1 GTSNPN and CDR2 SVGIG (reference sequence). CDR3 size: 13 residues. V was clipped by 5 bases and J by 4 bases, with 9 bases between them. The CDR3 DNA follows: TGTGCCTGGGGCAGGGGATATAATTCACCCCTCCACTTT. It encodes CAWGRGYNSPLHF.

The gene calls are TRBV24-1 and TRBJ1-2; D remains ambiguous. Looked up from germline, CDR1 is KGHDR and CDR2 is SFDVKD. This CDR3 comprises 13 residues. The ends were cut back, 2 bases at V and 12 bases at J, with 15 bases in the middle. CDR3 in amino acids: CATSDSRGLGNTF. CDR3 nucleotides: TGTGCCACCAGTGATTCTCGGGGTCTAGGGAACACCTTC.

The chain combines TRBV4-1 with TRBJ1-4; D remains ambiguous. This CDR3 is 15 amino acids long. V lost 3 bases, J lost 0 bases, and 8 bases lay in between. In germline, CDR1 is MGHRA, CDR2 YSYEKL. The CDR3 nucleotides read TGCGCCAGCAGCCAGTCACTCGCAACTAATGAAAAACTGTTTTTT. Its translation: CASSQSLATNEKLFF.

The rearrangement links TRBV7-9 to TRBJ1-2, with TRBD1 matching over 9 bases. The CDR3 has 16 residues. V lost 6 bases to trimming and J lost 7 bases; unmatched junction nucleotides: 15. Germline CDR1 is SEHNR and CDR2 is FQNEAQ (reference sequence). The chain's CDR3 is CASRSGAGQGFGGYTF. CDR3 sequence (DNA): TGTGCCAGCAGGAGCGGAGCGGGACAGGGTTTTGGTGGCTACACCTTC. Supplemented by reference TRBV7-9 and TRBJ1-2, the full variable domain reads DTGVSQNPRHKITKRGQNVTFRCDPISEHNRLYWYRQTLGQGPEFLTYFQNEAQLEKSRLLSDRFSAERPKGSFSTLEIQRTEQGDSAMYLCASRSGAGQGFGGYTFGSGTRLTVV.

V gene TRBV10-2 combines with J gene TRBJ1-2, with D perhaps matching TRBD1 (5 bases). V lost 5 bases, J lost 5 bases, and 18 bases lay in between. Germline CDR1 reads WSHSY; CDR2 reads SAAADI. This CDR3 has 15 amino acids. As DNA, the CDR3 is TGCGCCAGCAGTTCCGGGACCGCCGGAAATTATGGCTACACCTTC. Translated: CASSSGTAGNYGYTF.

This chain connects TRBV10-3 to TRBJ1-4; the D gene is possibly TRBD1 (5 bases). The V end was cut by 6 bases, the J end by 4 bases, with 9 bases between. Per germline, CDR1 ENHRY and CDR2 SYGVKD. The CDR3 length is 13 residues. The CDR3 DNA reads TGTGCCATCAGAGGAGGGGTTAATGAAAAACTGTTTTTT. Translating gives CAIRGGVNEKLFF.

The V call is TRBV5-1, the J call TRBJ1-1, with TRBD1 matching 7 bases. Germline CDR1 SGHRS, CDR2 YFSETQ. The CDR3 has 14 residues. V shed 4 bases, J shed 0 bases, and the junction held 3 bases outside the gene matches. The CDR3 DNA is TGCGCCAGCAGCCCTGGGACAGTGAACACTGAAGCTTTCTTT. The encoded protein is CASSPGTVNTEAFF.

The sample holds one count of this clone. The same CDR3 is also encoded by other DNA sequences in this sample. For the CDR3, the DNA is TGTGCCAGCAGCTTAACGGTTAACACTGAAGCTTTCTTT. Its protein is CASSLTVNTEAFF. The genes are TRBV7-3 and TRBJ1-1; D remains ambiguous. V lost 0 bases, J lost 2 bases, and 4 bases lay in between. Per the germline V gene, CDR1 is SGHTA and CDR2 is FQGTGA. The CDR3 is 13 residues long. The full variable domain, rest sourced from reference TRBV7-3 and TRBJ1-1, is GAGVSQTPSNKVTEKGKYVELRCDPISGHTALYWYRQSLGQGPEFLIYFQGTGAADDSGLPNDRFFAVRPEGSVSTLKIQRTERGDSAVYLCASSLTVNTEAFFGQGTRLTVV.

This chain connects TRBV7-2 to TRBJ2-5, with 8 bases identical to TRBD1. The germline CDR1 and CDR2 sequences are SGHTA and FQGNSA. Losses at the gene ends were 2 bases for V and 1 base for J; bases not matched to a gene: 6. The CDR3 is 16 amino acids. In nucleotides, the CDR3 is TGTGCCAGCAGCTTAAGGGCAGGGGGCCTCCAAGAGACCCAGTACTTC. Protein: CASSLRAGGLQETQYF.

Points on this clone: The same CDR3 arises from other DNA sequences in this sample as well. The chain joins TRBV6-6 to TRBJ1-2, with D possibly TRBD1 on 5 matching bases. Trimming shortened V by 0 bases and J by 3 bases, and 8 bases separated the two germline ends. Germline lookup yields CDR1 MNHNY and CDR2 SVGAGI (reference sequence). The CDR3 length is 14 residues. CDR3 region: CASSYSTGDYGYTF. Here the CDR3 DNA reads TGTGCCAGCAGTTACTCGACGGGGGACTATGGCTACACCTTC.

The rearrangement uses TRBV10-2 and TRBJ1-2, with a possible D match to TRBD1 (6 bases). The CDR3 totals 13 residues. V was pared by 10 bases and J by 8 bases, with 20 bases between. The germline gives CDR1 WSHSY, CDR2 SAAADI. The CDR3 here is CATLGATSYGYTF. The DNA for the CDR3 is TGCGCCACCCTGGGGGCGACGAGCTACGGCTACACCTTC.

The sample holds a few counts of this clone. This chain links TRBV2 with TRBJ2-7; no clear D gene. There are 10 residues in the CDR3. V was trimmed by 6 bases and J by 4 bases, leaving 4 bases between them. Germline V CDR1 and CDR2: SNHLY, FYNNEI. The CDR3: CASSRYEQYV. CDR3 DNA: TGTGCCAGCAGCAGGTACGAGCAGTACGTC.

The chain uses TRBV27 and TRBJ2-1, with 9 nucleotides matching TRBD2. This CDR3 is 16 amino acids long. J lost 5 bases, V lost 4 bases, and 9 bases had no gene match. Germline lookup yields CDR1 MNHEY and CDR2 SMNVEV (reference sequence). CDR3 residues: CASSSVVGGRDNEQFF. The DNA for the CDR3 is TGTGCCAGCAGTTCGGTGGTGGGCGGGAGGGACAATGAGCAGTTCTTC.

The rearrangement links TRBV29-1 to TRBJ2-7, with 8 bases matching TRBD1. V dropped 7 bases and J dropped 3; count of bases not matched to a gene: 11. The CDR3 sequence is 14 residues long. Germline V gives CDR1 SQVTM, CDR2 ANQGSEA. This CDR3 is CSAIMRQGIYEQYF. CDR3 DNA: TGCAGCGCTATCATGAGACAGGGGATCTACGAGCAGTACTTC.

CDR3 DNA: TGTGCCAGCAACCAGAGACAGGGGCCCCCGGCTAACTATGGCTACACCTTC. Amino acids: CASNQRQGPPANYGYTF. The chain uses TRBV2 and TRBJ1-2; the match to TRBD1 covers 8 bases. Germline V gives CDR1 SNHLY, CDR2 FYNNEI. The CDR3 runs to 17 residues. With V trimmed by 7 bases and J by 0 bases, 13 bases remained unmatched.

The V and J genes are TRBV20-1 and TRBJ2-7; TRBD2 agrees at 11 bases. CDR3 size: 15 residues. V lost 3 bases and J lost 0; bases outside the gene matches: 4. The V gene's germline CDR1 is DFQATT and CDR2 SNEGSKA (reference sequence). The CDR3 reads CSASQLAGVSYEQYV. CDR3 nucleotide sequence: TGCAGTGCTAGTCAACTAGCGGGGGTCTCCTACGAGCAGTACGTC.

This clone occurred once. CDR3 DNA sequence: TGCAGCGTTGTAGGGTTCTCTGGAAACACCATATATTTT. Translation gives CSVVGFSGNTIYF. V gene TRBV29-1 combines with J gene TRBJ1-3; no clear D gene. Germline loops: CDR1 SQVTM, CDR2 ANQGSEA. Trimming removed 4 bases from V and 0 bases from J, with 7 bases in between. The CDR3 extends over 13 amino acids. The full variable domain, its missing parts supplied by reference TRBV29-1 and TRBJ1-3, is SAVISQKPSRDICQRGTSLTIQCQVDSQVTMMFWYRQQPGQSLTLIATANQGSEATYESGFVIDKFPISRPNLTFSTLTVSNMSPEDSSIYLCSVVGFSGNTIYFGEGSWLTVV.

V is TRBV29-1 and J is TRBJ1-1; D remains ambiguous. With 0 bases removed from V and 5 bases from J, the gap between germline ends came to 10 bases. The CDR3 runs to 13 residues. The germline V gene has CDR1 SQVTM and CDR2 ANQGSEA. CDR3 loop: CSVEEGGGTEAFF. The DNA for the CDR3 is TGCAGCGTTGAAGAGGGAGGAGGAACTGAAGCTTTCTTT.

The chain recombines TRBV6-6 with TRBJ1-1, with 8 bases aligning to TRBD1. Losses at the gene ends were 5 bases for V and 5 bases for J; bases not matched to a gene: 1. This CDR3 comprises 12 residues. Germline V CDR1 and CDR2: MNHNY, SVGAGI (reference sequence). In nucleotides, the CDR3 is TGTGCCAGCAGTCGGACAGGGACTGAAGCTTTCTTT. Encoded protein: CASSRTGTEAFF.

The CDR3 nucleotides are TGTGCCAGCAGCCAAGAGCCCGGGCAGAACACTGAAGCTTTCTTT. Translating it yields CASSQEPGQNTEAFF. The rearrangement joins TRBV3-1 (or the pseudogene TRBV3-2) to TRBJ1-1; D unclear. In germline, CDR1 is LGHDT, CDR2 YNNKEL (reference sequence). V lost 0 bases and J 1 base, leaving 9 bases between the germline ends. The CDR3 covers 15 residues.

This chain connects TRBV5-8 to TRBJ1-1; D is unresolved. This CDR3 spans 14 amino acids. The V gene's germline CDR1 is SGHTS and CDR2 YDEGEE. Trimming removed 0 bases at V and 1 base at J, with 7 bases between. The DNA for the CDR3 is TGTGCCAGCAGCTTGGGTTTTTCGAACACTGAAGCTTTCTTT. This gives the protein CASSLGFSNTEAFF.

The chain recombines TRBV5-4 with TRBJ2-3; D not resolved. Germline V gene lookup returns CDR1 SGHNT and CDR2 YYREEE (reference sequence). The V end was cut by 0 bases, the J end by 1 base, with 6 bases between. This CDR3 comprises 14 residues. The DNA for the CDR3 is TGTGCCAGCAGCTTGGGAATCGGCACAGATACGCAGTATTTT. Its protein is CASSLGIGTDTQYF.